The clone carrying this T cell receptor (beta chain) was seen ten or more times. Its antigen remains unidentified. Germline values: CDR1 DFQATT, CDR2 SNEGSKA (reference sequence). V gave up 0 bases and J gave up 5 bases, with 13 bases separating them. This CDR3 spans 14 amino acids. The sample comes from a study of spatial heterogeneity in lung cancer. Time point defined: sample taken at primary tumor resection. The donors comprised approximately 75 untreated early-stage non-small cell lung cancer patients. TCRdb fed the 5' RACE reads into MiXCR, producing one record per CDR3 protein. Of about 2,900 distinct CDR3 sequences in the sample, roughly 10% were seen once. Study outcomes and limitations: Counts of expanded intratumoral alpha and beta TCRs tracked tumor mutation counts. Ubiquitous nonsynonymous mutations were tracked by counts of ubiquitous expanded TCRs, and regional ones by counts of regional expanded TCRs.

The J gene is TRBJ2-5, the V gene TRBV20-1, with TRBD1 as a possible D gene (5 bases). This clonotype was obtained from a female donor with early-stage non-small cell lung cancer. The source was lung tumor tissue, collected at surgery. The chain's CDR3 is CSARDPRKGETQYF. CDR3 nucleotide sequence: TGCAGTGCTAGAGACCCCCGAAAGGGGGAGACCCAGTACTTC.